Listed here are 32 T cell receptor beta chains from one sample, sequenced in a study of OX40 agonist ivuxolimab in advanced cancers. The method was immunoSEQ multiplex PCR; TCRdb's version includes in-frame clones alone and lacks a portion of them. The sample contains tens of thousands of clones, about 85% of which appear only once. Here the sequenced sample was CD4+ or CD8+ T cells sorted from blood, taken in a trial of the OX40 agonist ivuxolimab. These receptors all stem from an adult with an advanced solid tumor such as melanoma, head and neck, liver or kidney cancer.

This chain connects TRBV5-1 to TRBJ1-6, with a tentative D call TRBD1 (6 bases). This CDR3 has 16 amino acids. V lost 4 bases and J lost 3, with 14 bases in between. Germline values: CDR1 SGHRS, CDR2 YFSETQ. DNA for the CDR3: TGCGCCAGCAGCCAACAGGGTGGGGACTATAATTCACCCCTCCACTTT. Protein product: CASSQQGGDYNSPLHF.

The V gene is TRBV9, the J gene TRBJ1-1; TRBD1 agrees at 7 bases. The length of the CDR3 is 14 residues. CDR1 and CDR2 from the germline V gene are SGDLS and YYNGEE. V lost 5 bases, J lost 4 bases, and 8 bases stayed unmatched. CDR3 region: CASSEQGLGTEAFF. The CDR3 DNA follows: TGTGCCAGCAGTGAACAGGGGTTGGGCACTGAAGCTTTCTTT. The whole variable domain, remainder taken from reference TRBV9 and TRBJ1-1, is DSGVTQTPKHLITATGQRVTLRCSPRSGDLSVYWYQQSLDQGLQFLIQYYNGEERAKGNILERFSAQQFPDLHSELNLSSLELGDSALYFCASSEQGLGTEAFFGQGTRLTVV.

This clone came up a few times. The chain joins TRBV7-3 to TRBJ1-1, with no clear D. V gave up 5 bases and J gave up 1 base, with 11 bases separating them. Germline V gene data show CDR1 as SGHTA and CDR2 as FQGTGA. The CDR3 sequence is 14 residues long. The CDR3 coding sequence is TGTGCCAGCAGCCTGCAGGCAGGGAACACTGAAGCTTTCTTT. It codes for CASSLQAGNTEAFF.

J is TRBJ1-1 and V is TRBV12-5, with D unclear. CDR1 and CDR2 from the germline V gene are LGHNT and FRNRAP. The CDR3 loop spans 13 amino acids. V lost 5 bases and J 0 bases, leaving 7 bases between the germline ends. DNA of the CDR3: TGTGCTAGTGGTCAGGACCTGAACACTGAAGCTTTCTTT. Its protein product is CASGQDLNTEAFF.

This rearrangement joins TRBV5-1 to TRBJ1-2; possible D gene TRBD1, 6 bases. Germline CDR1 reads SGHRS; CDR2 reads YFSETQ. The CDR3 has 17 residues. Trimming pared 0 bases from V and 0 bases from J, leaving 15 bases between. The CDR3 here is CASSLEPNRETNYGYTF. The CDR3 DNA sequence: TGCGCCAGCAGCTTGGAGCCAAACAGGGAAACTAACTATGGCTACACCTTC. The full variable domain, with the rest looked up from reference TRBV5-1 and TRBJ1-2, is KAGVTQTPRYLIKTRGQQVTLSCSPISGHRSVSWYQQTPGQGLQFLFEYFSETQRNKGNFPGRFSGRQFSNSRSEMNVSTLELGDSALYLCASSLEPNRETNYGYTFGSGTRLTVV.

This chain uses TRBV30 with TRBJ1-3; D gene ambiguous. Germline CDR1 GTSNPN, CDR2 SVGIG (reference sequence). The CDR3 sequence is 13 residues long. V gave up 1 base and J gave up 9 bases, with 13 bases separating them. The CDR3 loop is CAWSATDRSTIYF. For the CDR3, the DNA is TGTGCCTGGAGTGCCACAGATAGAAGCACCATATATTTT. Complete variable domain (other parts from reference TRBV30 and TRBJ1-3): SQTIHQWPATLVQPVGSPLSLECTVEGTSNPNLYWYRQAAGRGLQLLFYSVGIGQISSEVPQNLSASRPQDRQFILSSKKLLLSDSGFYLCAWSATDRSTIYFGEGSWLTVV.

This chain uses TRBV18 with TRBJ1-1, with D possibly TRBD1 on 6 matching bases. V was cut by 10 bases and J by 3 bases, with 18 bases left in between. Per germline, CDR1 KGHSH and CDR2 LQKENI. The length of the CDR3 is 14 residues. CDR3 residues: CATTGASRDTEAFF. The CDR3, as DNA: TGTGCCACTACGGGGGCTTCCAGAGACACTGAAGCTTTCTTT.

The J gene is TRBJ1-4, the V gene TRBV2, with 9 nucleotides matching TRBD1. The CDR3 loop spans 15 amino acids. Germline CDR1 reads SNHLY; CDR2 reads FYNNEI. V lost 6 bases, J lost 8 bases, and 10 bases stayed unmatched. The CDR3: CASRGIGTGNEKLFF. In nucleotides, the CDR3 is TGTGCCAGCAGGGGGATCGGGACAGGGAACGAAAAACTGTTTTTT.

The chain recombines TRBV4-2 with TRBJ1-6; D gene uncertain. The CDR3 totals 18 residues. The ends were cut back, 0 bases at V and 1 base at J, with 13 bases in the middle. In germline, CDR1 is LGHNA, CDR2 YNFKEQ. CDR3 in amino acids: CASSQDPAQRSYNSPLHF. DNA of the CDR3: TGTGCCAGCAGCCAAGATCCGGCCCAGCGGTCCTATAATTCACCCCTCCACTTT.

For this clone: An end of the junction does not agree with germline; a read error may underlie this. The chain employs TRBV7-9 and TRBJ1-1, with 10 positions matching TRBD1. This CDR3 contains 15 residues. CDR1 SEHNR and CDR2 FQNEAQ come from the germline V gene (reference sequence). DNA of the CDR3: TGTGCCAGCAGCCTAGCTGCCGGACAGGGGGCTGAAGCTTTCTTT. The encoded protein is CASSLAAGQGAEAFF.

The chain carries TRBV5-4 and TRBJ1-6; tentative D call: TRBD1 (5 bases). CDR3 length equals 14 residues. In germline, CDR1 is SGHNT, CDR2 YYREEE (reference sequence). Trimming took 4 bases from V and 10 from J, leaving 15 bases between them. In DNA, the CDR3 is TGTGCCAGCAGCCCAATCGGCGGGGCCTCACCCCTCCACTTT. This gives the protein CASSPIGGASPLHF.

By share, this clone ranks as large. For the CDR3, the DNA is TGTGCCAGCAGTCAGCTTAATAGCAATCAGCCCCAGCATTTT. Protein sequence: CASSQLNSNQPQHF. The gene calls are TRBV6-1 and TRBJ1-5, with D hard to call. The CDR3 is 14 residues long. Germline loops: CDR1 MNHNS, CDR2 SASEGT. V was clipped by 5 bases and J by 0 bases, with 8 bases between them.

J is TRBJ1-2 and V is TRBV10-3, with TRBD1 as a possible D gene (5 bases). Germline V gives CDR1 ENHRY, CDR2 SYGVKD. The CDR3 totals 14 residues. V lost 3 bases and J 3 bases, leaving 11 bases between the germline ends. The CDR3 nucleotides are TGTGCCATCAGTGAAACGGGGCTGGACTATGGCTACACCTTC. Protein product: CAISETGLDYGYTF.

The table lists this clone with a few counts. The V call is TRBV7-9, the J call TRBJ2-7; 9 bases align to TRBD1. Germline V lookup: CDR1 SEHNR, CDR2 FQNEAQ (reference sequence). V dropped 5 bases and J dropped 4; count of bases not matched to a gene: 12. The CDR3 is 16 amino acids. The CDR3 sequence is CASSLYRDRVRYEQYF. CDR3 nucleotide sequence: TGTGCCAGCAGCCTATACCGGGACAGGGTTAGGTACGAGCAGTACTTC.

This chain connects TRBV18 to TRBJ1-3; tentative D call: TRBD1 (5 bases). V lost 1 base, J lost 0 bases, and 10 bases lay in between. This CDR3 is 16 amino acids long. Looked up from germline, CDR1 is KGHSH and CDR2 is LQKENI. CDR3: CASSPLKGNSGNTIYF. The CDR3 DNA is TGTGCCAGCTCACCACTGAAGGGGAACTCTGGAAACACCATATATTTT.

CDR3 DNA: TGTGCCAGCAGGGCAAGGACAGGGAGCAATCAGCCCCAGCATTTT. Residues: CASRARTGSNQPQHF. V gene TRBV6-5 combines with J gene TRBJ1-5; TRBD1 matches 8 bases. Germline trimming cut 6 bases from V and 1 base from J; bases unmatched to any gene: 5. CDR1 is MNHEY and CDR2 is SVGAGI in the germline V gene. The CDR3 is made up of 15 amino acids.

The chain employs TRBV6-5 and TRBJ1-2, with unresolved D. The V gene lost 0 bases and the J gene lost 3 bases, with 11 bases spanning the gap. The CDR3 is 15 amino acids. Germline assignment: CDR1 MNHEY and CDR2 SVGAGI. The CDR3, as DNA: TGTGCCAGCAGTTACTCGAGACGGGCTGACTATGGCTACACCTTC. It encodes CASSYSRRADYGYTF.

This rearrangement joins TRBV7-9 to TRBJ1-1, with TRBD1 as a possible D gene (5 bases). Trimming took off 3 bases at V and 2 bases at J, with 7 bases between the two ends. The CDR3 runs to 13 residues. Germline-derived CDR1 and CDR2 are SEHNR and FQNEAQ (reference sequence). The chain's CDR3 is CASSFQGNTEAFF. CDR3 sequence (DNA): TGTGCCAGCAGCTTTCAGGGTAACACTGAAGCTTTCTTT.

This chain links TRBV2 with TRBJ2-7; TRBD1 agrees at 8 bases. This CDR3 comprises 14 residues. V gave up 5 bases and J gave up 0 bases; unmatched junction bases: 3. From germline, CDR1 is SNHLY and CDR2 FYNNEI. The CDR3 bases are TGTGCCAGCAGTTTACAGGGGGACTCCTACGAGCAGTACTTC. Its protein product is CASSLQGDSYEQYF.

The chain has TRBV7-3 and TRBJ2-1; D remains ambiguous. Per the germline V gene, CDR1 is SGHTA and CDR2 is FQGTGA. The CDR3 consists of 12 residues. The V and J ends lost 5 bases and 5 bases respectively, with 7 bases between them. The CDR3 spells CASSQNDNEQFF. The CDR3 DNA is TGTGCCAGCAGCCAAAACGACAATGAGCAGTTCTTC.

The chain couples TRBV5-5 to TRBJ2-7; TRBD1 or TRBD2 may be the D gene (5 bases each). The CDR3 totals 15 residues. Trimming took 2 bases from V and 3 from J, leaving 15 bases between them. CDR1 and CDR2 (germline): SGHKS, YYEKEE (reference sequence). The CDR3 region is CASSFTGGQNYEQYF. The CDR3 DNA is TGTGCCAGCAGCTTTACAGGAGGTCAGAACTACGAGCAGTACTTC.

V gene TRBV6-1 combines with J gene TRBJ1-2; no clear D gene. The CDR3 runs 13 residues. Trimming took off 0 bases at V and 6 bases at J, with 8 bases between the two ends. In germline, CDR1 is MNHNS, CDR2 SASEGT. The CDR3 is CASSEATANGYTF. The CDR3, as DNA: TGTGCCAGCAGTGAAGCGACCGCGAATGGCTACACCTTC.

This clone appeared a single time. The V call is TRBV2, the J call TRBJ2-3; 8 nucleotides line up with TRBD2. Germline V gene lookup returns CDR1 SNHLY and CDR2 FYNNEI. Trimming took 10 bases from V and 0 from J; bases not matched to a gene: 12. The CDR3 has 16 residues. In DNA, the CDR3 is TGTGCCAACCAACGGGGGGGCCTTCGAAGCACAGATACGCAGTATTTT. Translating it yields CANQRGGLRSTDTQYF.

This clone appeared a single time. The chain employs TRBV18 and TRBJ1-1, with no clear D. CDR1 KGHSH and CDR2 LQKENI come from the germline V gene. This CDR3 contains 11 residues. V lost 2 bases, J lost 4 bases, and 2 bases lay in between. CDR3 in DNA: TGTGCCAGCTCACCAGCCACTGAAGCTTTCTTT. Protein sequence: CASSPATEAFF.

The chain uses TRBV27 and TRBJ2-1; 9 bases align to TRBD2. The CDR3 is made up of 17 amino acids. V dropped 2 bases and J dropped 7; count of bases not matched to a gene: 12. Per germline, CDR1 MNHEY and CDR2 SMNVEV (reference sequence). The CDR3 DNA follows: TGTGCCAGCAGTTTAGGAGGTAGCGGGGGCGGAAAAAATGAGCAGTTCTTC. Protein: CASSLGGSGGGKNEQFF.

The rearrangement joins TRBV5-4 to TRBJ2-3; TRBD2 is a possible D gene (7 bases). CDR1 and CDR2 from the germline V gene are SGHNT and YYREEE (reference sequence). The CDR3 spans 16 residues. V lost 4 bases, J lost 3 bases, and 18 bases lay in between. CDR3 in amino acids: CASSPMLGGATDTQYF. CDR3 coding DNA: TGTGCCAGCAGCCCCATGCTGGGGGGGGCGACAGATACGCAGTATTTT.

This chain connects TRBV29-1 to TRBJ2-2; D unresolved. The CDR3 length is 14 residues. Trimming pared 4 bases from V and 6 bases from J, leaving 15 bases between. The germline V gene encodes CDR1 SQVTM and CDR2 ANQGSEA. The CDR3 coding sequence is TGCAGCGTTGGGGCTCGGGTCCCGGCCGGGGAGCTGTTTTTT. Translation: CSVGARVPAGELFF.

The chain combines TRBV4-1 with TRBJ2-2; D gene ambiguous. This CDR3 has 16 amino acids. The germline V and J ends were trimmed by 0 bases and 3 bases, with 11 bases remaining between them. From germline, CDR1 is MGHRA and CDR2 YSYEKL. CDR3 sequence: CASSQEGHTDTGELFF. The CDR3, as DNA: TGCGCCAGCAGCCAAGAAGGGCACACCGACACCGGGGAGCTGTTTTTT.

The V gene is TRBV2, the J gene TRBJ1-4, with TRBD1 matching 8 bases. The V segment lost 8 bases and the J segment 5 bases; nucleotides outside the gene matches: 13. The CDR3 has 16 residues. Germline-derived CDR1 and CDR2 are SNHLY and FYNNEI. CDR3 loop: CASATDRGSGNEKLFF. DNA for the CDR3: TGTGCCAGCGCGACAGACAGGGGCAGCGGGAATGAAAAACTGTTTTTT.

This clone showed up just once. DNA for the CDR3: TGCGCCAGCAGCCAAGATCTGGAGAGGGGGGGCACAGATACGCAGTATTTT. Translated, it gives CASSQDLERGGTDTQYF. This chain links TRBV4-1 with TRBJ2-3, with D perhaps given as TRBD1 or TRBD2 (6 bases each). This CDR3 is built from 17 residues. Germline V gene lookup returns CDR1 MGHRA and CDR2 YSYEKL. The V end lost 0 bases, the J end lost 1 base, and 14 bases lay between the germline ends.

The chain recombines TRBV5-4 with TRBJ2-3; D not resolved. The CDR3 has 13 amino acids. V lost 0 bases to trimming and J lost 4 bases, with 6 bases between them. Germline-derived CDR1 and CDR2 are SGHNT and YYREEE (reference sequence). The CDR3 here is CASSLAPPDTQYF. In DNA form, the CDR3 reads TGTGCCAGCAGCTTGGCCCCCCCAGATACGCAGTATTTT.

V gene TRBV18 combines with J gene TRBJ1-2, with TRBD1 as a possible D gene (6 bases). Deletions cut 3 bases from V and 2 bases from J, with 13 bases between. From germline, CDR1 is KGHSH and CDR2 LQKENI. There are 15 residues in the CDR3. Written as DNA, the CDR3 is TGTGCCAGCTCACCCTCCAGACAGGAAAACTATGGCTACACCTTC. This sequence encodes CASSPSRQENYGYTF. Variable domain in full (rest from reference TRBV18 and TRBJ1-2): NAGVMQNPRHLVRRRGQEARLRCSPMKGHSHVYWYRQLPEEGLKFMVYLQKENIIDESGMPKERFSAEFPKEGPSILRIQQVVRGDSAAYFCASSPSRQENYGYTFGSGTRLTVV.